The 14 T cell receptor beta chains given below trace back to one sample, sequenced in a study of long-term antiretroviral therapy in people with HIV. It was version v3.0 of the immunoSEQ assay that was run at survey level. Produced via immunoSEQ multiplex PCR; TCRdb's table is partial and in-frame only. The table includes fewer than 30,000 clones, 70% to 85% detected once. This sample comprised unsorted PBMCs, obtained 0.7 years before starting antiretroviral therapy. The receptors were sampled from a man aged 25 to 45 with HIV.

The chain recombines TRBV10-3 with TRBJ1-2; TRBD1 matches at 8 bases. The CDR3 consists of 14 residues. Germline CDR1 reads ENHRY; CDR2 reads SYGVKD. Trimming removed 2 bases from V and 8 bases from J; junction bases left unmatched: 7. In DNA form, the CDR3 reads TGTGCCATCAGTGAGAGTCGGACAGGGAACGGCTACACCTTC. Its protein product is CAISESRTGNGYTF.

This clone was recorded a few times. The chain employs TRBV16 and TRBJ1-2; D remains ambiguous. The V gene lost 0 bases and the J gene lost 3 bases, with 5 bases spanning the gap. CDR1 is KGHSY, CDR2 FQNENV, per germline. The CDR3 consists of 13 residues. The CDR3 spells CASSQSTDYGYTF. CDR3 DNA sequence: TGTGCCAGCAGCCAATCCACAGACTATGGCTACACCTTC.

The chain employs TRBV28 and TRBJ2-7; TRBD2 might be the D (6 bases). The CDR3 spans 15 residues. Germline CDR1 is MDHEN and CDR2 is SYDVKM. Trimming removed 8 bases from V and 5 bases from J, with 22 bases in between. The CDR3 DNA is TGTGCCAGCCGAGACATAACCGGGACTCTCCACGAGCAGTACTTC. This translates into CASRDITGTLHEQYF.

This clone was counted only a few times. The CDR3 DNA follows: TGCGCCAGCCGGACGGATGTCGATAATTCACCCCTCCACTTT. This translates into CASRTDVDNSPLHF. The rearrangement joins TRBV5-1 to TRBJ1-6, with D unresolved. In germline, CDR1 is SGHRS, CDR2 YFSETQ. V lost 7 bases and J 5 bases, leaving 13 bases between the germline ends. The CDR3 runs to 14 residues.

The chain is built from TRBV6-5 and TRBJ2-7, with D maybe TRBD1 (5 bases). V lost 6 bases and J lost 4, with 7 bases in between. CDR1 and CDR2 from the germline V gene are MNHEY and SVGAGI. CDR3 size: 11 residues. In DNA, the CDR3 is TGTGCCAGCAGGCAGGGTTACGAGCAGTACTTC. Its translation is CASRQGYEQYF.

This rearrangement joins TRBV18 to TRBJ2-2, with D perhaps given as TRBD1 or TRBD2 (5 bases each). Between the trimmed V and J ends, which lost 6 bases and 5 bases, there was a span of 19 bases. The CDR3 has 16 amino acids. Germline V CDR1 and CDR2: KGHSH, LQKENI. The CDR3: CASSPIQVGETGELFF. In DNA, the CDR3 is TGTGCCAGCTCTCCAATACAGGTCGGGGAAACCGGGGAGCTGTTTTTT.

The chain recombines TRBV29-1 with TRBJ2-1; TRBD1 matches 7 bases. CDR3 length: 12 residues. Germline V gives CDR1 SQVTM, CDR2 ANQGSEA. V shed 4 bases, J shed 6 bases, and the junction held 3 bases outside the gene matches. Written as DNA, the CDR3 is TGCAGCGTTGGCTACAGGGGCAATGAGCAGTTCTTC. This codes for CSVGYRGNEQFF.

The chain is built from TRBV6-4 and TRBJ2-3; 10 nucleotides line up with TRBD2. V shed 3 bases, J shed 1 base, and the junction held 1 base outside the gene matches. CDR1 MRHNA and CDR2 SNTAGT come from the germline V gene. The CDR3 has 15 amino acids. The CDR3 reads CASSESGGGTDTQYF. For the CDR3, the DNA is TGTGCCAGCAGTGAAAGCGGGGGGGGCACAGATACGCAGTATTTT.

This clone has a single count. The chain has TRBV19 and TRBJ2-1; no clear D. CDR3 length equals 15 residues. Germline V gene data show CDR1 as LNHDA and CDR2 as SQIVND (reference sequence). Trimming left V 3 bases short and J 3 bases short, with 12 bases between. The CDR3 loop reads CASSISDGGYNEQFF. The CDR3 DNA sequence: TGTGCCAGTAGTATTTCTGATGGTGGCTACAATGAGCAGTTCTTC.

The CDR3 region is CASREDSNQGYTQYF. In DNA, the CDR3 is TGCGCCAGCAGGGAAGACAGCAACCAGGGGTATACGCAGTATTTT. This sequence joins TRBV5-1 and TRBJ2-3; TRBD1 might be the D (6 bases). This CDR3 comprises 15 residues. The germline CDR1 and CDR2 sequences are SGHRS and YFSETQ. V was pared by 5 bases and J by 7 bases, with 20 bases between.

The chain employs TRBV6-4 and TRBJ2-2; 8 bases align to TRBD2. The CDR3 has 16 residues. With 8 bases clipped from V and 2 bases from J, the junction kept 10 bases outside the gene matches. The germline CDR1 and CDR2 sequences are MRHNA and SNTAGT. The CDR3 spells CASRQRGPANTGELFF. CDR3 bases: TGTGCCAGCCGGCAGCGGGGGCCCGCCAACACCGGGGAGCTGTTTTTT.

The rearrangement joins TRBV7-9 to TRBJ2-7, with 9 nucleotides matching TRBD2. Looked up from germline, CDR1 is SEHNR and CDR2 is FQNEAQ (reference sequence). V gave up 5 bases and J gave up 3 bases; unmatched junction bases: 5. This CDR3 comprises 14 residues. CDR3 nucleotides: TGTGCCAGCAGCCCGACTAGCGGAAGCTACGAGCAGTACTTC. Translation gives CASSPTSGSYEQYF.

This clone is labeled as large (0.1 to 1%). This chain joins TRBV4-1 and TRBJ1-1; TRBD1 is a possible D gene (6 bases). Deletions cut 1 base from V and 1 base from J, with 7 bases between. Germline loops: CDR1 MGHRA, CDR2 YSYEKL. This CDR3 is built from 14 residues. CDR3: CASSQGQENTEAFF. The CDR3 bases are TGCGCCAGCAGCCAAGGACAGGAGAACACTGAAGCTTTCTTT.

The CDR3 DNA reads as TGTGCCAGCAACACAGGGACACGCAACACTGAAGCTTTCTTT. Residues: CASNTGTRNTEAFF. This chain joins TRBV27 and TRBJ1-1, with D possibly being TRBD1 (6 bases). V lost 7 bases and J lost 2, with 14 bases in between. CDR3 length: 14 residues. Per the germline V gene, CDR1 is MNHEY and CDR2 is SMNVEV (reference sequence).